Presented here are 9 T cell receptor beta chains from one specimen sequenced in a study of blood T cells in healthy people across ages. A second 7 to 11 cycle PCR used barcoded and J-beta primers. TCRdb analysed the 5' RACE reads with MiXCR anew, one entry per CDR3 protein. The sample holds approximately 1.5 million distinct CDR3 sequences, 35% to 45% seen once. Specimen: blood. All receptors come from a woman aged 18-29 years in good health.

This clonotype showed up just a few times. V and J are TRBV9 and TRBJ2-1; TRBD2 matches at 14 bases. Germline assignment: CDR1 SGDLS and CDR2 YYNGEE. The CDR3 has 16 residues. The V segment lost 1 base and the J segment 7 bases; nucleotides outside the gene matches: 4. Here the CDR3 DNA reads TGTGCCAGCAGCGTACCGGGACTAGCGGGGGATAATGAGCAGTTCTTC. Protein product: CASSVPGLAGDNEQFF.

Only a few counts were recorded for this clonotype. The V and J genes are TRBV7-2 and TRBJ2-7; TRBD1 aligns across 7 bases. Germline V gives CDR1 SGHTA, CDR2 FQGNSA. V lost 5 bases, J lost 2 bases, and 3 bases stayed unmatched. This CDR3 comprises 13 residues. This CDR3 reads CASSQQGPYEQYF. In nucleotides, the CDR3 is TGTGCCAGCAGCCAACAGGGGCCCTACGAGCAGTACTTC. The complete variable domain, with remaining parts taken from reference TRBV7-2 and TRBJ2-7, reads GAGVSQSPSNKVTEKGKDVELRCDPISGHTALYWYRQSLGQGLEFLIYFQGNSAPDKSGLPSDRFSAERTGGSVSTLTIQRTQQEDSAVYLCASSQQGPYEQYFGPGTRLTVT.

The chain uses TRBV4-3 and TRBJ1-2; 8 bases match TRBD1. Germline V CDR1 and CDR2: LGHNA, YSLEER. The CDR3 sequence is 13 residues long. With V trimmed by 8 bases and J by 4 bases, 6 bases remained unmatched. The CDR3: CASAYDRGYGYTF. The CDR3 DNA is TGCGCCAGCGCTTATGACAGGGGCTATGGCTACACCTTC.

On this clonotype: A clone one base away is much larger, so this may be a read error. The chain is built from TRBV29-1 and TRBJ2-3, with 11 bases fitting TRBD2. The germline V gene has CDR1 SQVTM and CDR2 ANQGSEA. Unmatched junction bases numbered 3, after V lost 4 bases and J lost 0 bases. CDR3 length equals 15 residues. The CDR3 here is CSVGTSGSSTDTQYF. CDR3 DNA: TGCAGCGTTGGGACTAGCGGGTCTAGCACAGATACGCAGTATTTT.

The CDR3 sequence is CASSFGQGGTGELFF. CDR3 DNA sequence: TGTGCCAGCAGCTTCGGACAGGGGGGAACCGGGGAGCTGTTTTTT. The chain couples TRBV14 to TRBJ2-2; TRBD1 agrees at 10 bases. Germline trimming cut 5 bases from V and 5 bases from J; bases unmatched to any gene: 5. Germline lookup yields CDR1 SGHDN and CDR2 FVKESK. CDR3 length: 15 amino acids.

This chain connects TRBV20-1 to TRBJ1-1, with unresolved D. Per germline, CDR1 DFQATT and CDR2 SNEGSKA (reference sequence). The V gene lost 1 base and the J gene lost 2 bases, with 11 bases spanning the gap. This CDR3 is 14 amino acids long. CDR3 in DNA: TGCAGTGCTAGAGTTCCCTTAGACAACACTGAAGCTTTCTTT. Translating it yields CSARVPLDNTEAFF.

The sample holds many counts of this clonotype. The chain combines TRBV20-1 with TRBJ1-1; D perhaps matches TRBD1 (5 bases). Germline values: CDR1 DFQATT, CDR2 SNEGSKA (reference sequence). The CDR3 sequence is 13 residues long. V was shortened by 0 bases and J by 4 bases, with 9 bases between the two germline ends. The CDR3 sequence: CSARDLGGTEAFF. DNA for the CDR3: TGCAGTGCTAGAGATCTTGGGGGCACTGAAGCTTTCTTT.

The chain employs TRBV20-1 and TRBJ2-3; the D call may be TRBD1 or TRBD2 (7 bases each). Between the trimmed V and J ends, which lost 0 bases and 4 bases, there was a span of 23 bases. The CDR3 is 18 residues long. In germline, CDR1 is DFQATT, CDR2 SNEGSKA (reference sequence). The CDR3 DNA reads TGCAGTGCTAGAGATCAGACTAGCAGGGGGAGAAGCCCAGATACGCAGTATTTT. As protein: CSARDQTSRGRSPDTQYF.

This rearrangement joins TRBV19 to TRBJ1-1, with D perhaps matching TRBD1 (6 bases). The CDR3 consists of 15 residues. The V and J ends lost 4 bases and 1 base respectively, with 13 bases between them. In germline, CDR1 is LNHDA, CDR2 SQIVND (reference sequence). The CDR3 protein is CASSTEGQSNTEAFF. The CDR3 DNA is TGTGCCAGTAGTACGGAGGGACAATCGAACACTGAAGCTTTCTTT.